Each of the 19 T cell receptor beta chains below was sequenced from the same sample in a study of beta chain features in type 1 diabetes (dated by TCRdb to the late 2010s). Library construction relied on the immunoSEQ multiplex PCR assay. The entire isolated RNA was reverse transcribed using the High Capacity cDNA Reverse Transcription Kit, and thus expressed TCRB transcripts were sequenced. TCRdb took this table from immuneACCESS and kept in-frame rearrangements with V and J called. Such tables lack part of the clones; where checked against another copy, unresolved V genes explain under half of the gap, and the rest is unexplained. In this sample the table shows 900,000 or so clones, about a sixth of which occur a single time. The ten largest clones represent 0.023% of the sample. Material: naive CD4+ T cells from blood. Explained via the paper, the cell subset or site label denotes: true naive CD4+ T cells. Every receptor here comes from a woman under 30 in good health.

The chain's CDR3 is CASSQDLGARFNQPQHF. The CDR3 nucleotides read TGCGCCAGCAGCCAAGATCTGGGGGCAAGGTTCAACCAGCCCCAGCATTTT. The chain has TRBV4-1 and TRBJ1-5; a possible D gene is TRBD1 (6 bases). This CDR3 has 17 residues. In germline, CDR1 is MGHRA, CDR2 YSYEKL. V was shortened by 0 bases and J by 7 bases, with 19 bases between the two germline ends.

The V call is TRBV7-3, the J call TRBJ2-1; D may match TRBD1 or TRBD2 (5 bases each). V shed 1 base and J shed 0 bases, with 13 bases lying between them. The CDR3 spans 17 residues. From germline, CDR1 is SGHTA and CDR2 FQGTGA. The CDR3: CASSLIGGRDSYNEQFF. As DNA, the CDR3 is TGTGCCAGCAGCTTAATTGGGGGACGGGACTCCTACAATGAGCAGTTCTTC.

The CDR3 nucleotides are TGTGCCAGCAGCTTACCTTGGACAGGGGGGAAAAACACTGAAGCTTTCTTT. Translation gives CASSLPWTGGKNTEAFF. This sequence joins TRBV11-2 and TRBJ1-1; 10 bases are a match to TRBD1. Germline V CDR1 and CDR2: SGHAT, FQNNGV. The V segment lost 2 bases and the J segment 2 bases; nucleotides outside the gene matches: 8. The CDR3 length is 17 residues.

V gene TRBV6-6 combines with J gene TRBJ2-1; 10 bases line up with TRBD2. Germline V gives CDR1 MNHNY, CDR2 SVGAGI (reference sequence). V was pared by 7 bases and J by 10 bases, with 7 bases of the junction left unmatched. The length of the CDR3 is 13 residues. The CDR3 sequence is CASNEREGGEQFF. The CDR3 coding sequence is TGTGCCAGCAACGAGCGGGAGGGAGGCGAGCAGTTCTTC.

The chain combines TRBV29-1 with TRBJ2-5, with 15 nucleotides matching TRBD2. There are 18 residues in the CDR3. Looked up from germline, CDR1 is SQVTM and CDR2 is ANQGSEA. After removal of 3 bases from V and 1 base from J, the junction contained 9 bases not matched to a gene. The CDR3 loop reads CSVESWTSGRAPQETQYF. CDR3 DNA sequence: TGCAGCGTTGAGTCGTGGACTAGCGGGAGGGCGCCCCAAGAGACCCAGTACTTC.

This clone was seen a few times. The chain employs TRBV2 and TRBJ2-1; no reliable D call. Between the trimmed V and J ends, which lost 6 bases and 0 bases, there was a span of 12 bases. The CDR3 has 15 residues. Germline V gene sequence: CDR1 SNHLY, CDR2 FYNNEI. The CDR3 loop is CASRADTSSYNEQFF. CDR3 bases: TGTGCCAGCAGGGCCGACACGAGCTCCTACAATGAGCAGTTCTTC.

This clone has more than one count but fewer than ten. The chain carries TRBV28 and TRBJ1-2; D is perhaps TRBD1 (5 bases). The CDR3 spans 14 residues. The V end was cut by 3 bases, the J end by 5 bases, with 13 bases between. Germline lookup yields CDR1 MDHEN and CDR2 SYDVKM. For the CDR3, the DNA is TGTGCCAGCAGTTTCATCCCAGGGACTTATGGCTACACCTTC. Translation gives CASSFIPGTYGYTF.

The chain carries TRBV28 and TRBJ1-2, with TRBD1 matching over 9 bases. CDR1 and CDR2 (germline): MDHEN, SYDVKM. This CDR3 spans 15 amino acids. Trimming cost V 3 bases and J 4 bases; bases outside gene matches: 6. This chain's CDR3 is CASSLGQGSGYGYTF. CDR3 DNA sequence: TGTGCCAGCAGTTTGGGACAGGGATCGGGCTATGGCTACACCTTC.

This chain links TRBV28 with TRBJ2-7; D unclear. Germline values: CDR1 MDHEN, CDR2 SYDVKM. This CDR3 has 11 residues. Trimming shortened V by 7 bases and J by 0 bases, and 4 bases separated the two germline ends. The chain's CDR3 is CASKSSYEQYF. The CDR3 coding sequence is TGTGCCAGCAAGAGCTCCTACGAGCAGTACTTC.

V is TRBV15 and J is TRBJ1-1; D might be TRBD1 (6 bases). Germline loops: CDR1 LNHNV, CDR2 YYDKDF (reference sequence). This CDR3 spans 15 amino acids. V lost 1 base and J lost 1, with 10 bases in between. CDR3 sequence (DNA): TGTGCCACCAGCAGAGCAACAGGGACGAACACTGAAGCTTTCTTT. This gives the protein CATSRATGTNTEAFF.

This clone appeared a few times. The chain couples TRBV7-2 to TRBJ2-7, with 8 bases identical to TRBD2. The CDR3 contains 15 residues. With 5 bases clipped from V and 4 bases from J, the junction kept 10 bases outside the gene matches. Germline CDR1 reads SGHTA; CDR2 reads FQGNSA. CDR3 DNA: TGTGCCAGCAGCCCCCGGACTAGCACCGAGTACGAGCAGTACTTC. Amino acids: CASSPRTSTEYEQYF.

The chain joins TRBV4-2 to TRBJ1-2; D perhaps matches TRBD1 (5 bases). Germline CDR1 is LGHNA and CDR2 is YNFKEQ. The CDR3 loop spans 13 amino acids. Trimming took 0 bases from V and 8 from J, leaving 10 bases between them. In nucleotides, the CDR3 is TGTGCCAGCAGCCAAGATCAGGGACGAGGCTACACCTTC. This gives the protein CASSQDQGRGYTF.

This clone was seen many times. The V and J genes are TRBV5-1 and TRBJ2-1; D ambiguous. The CDR3 loop spans 13 amino acids. Trimming took off 0 bases at V and 10 bases at J, with 11 bases between the two ends. Per germline, CDR1 SGHRS and CDR2 YFSETQ. The DNA of the CDR3 is TGCGCCAGCAGCTTGGAGACTTTCGGCGAGCAGTTCTTC. It specifies CASSLETFGEQFF.

In this sample, this clone turned up a few times. This chain uses TRBV7-9 with TRBJ1-2; D possibly corresponds to TRBD1 (6 bases). CDR3 length: 16 residues. V was trimmed by 1 base and J by 8 bases, leaving 20 bases between them. Germline V lookup: CDR1 SEHNR, CDR2 FQNEAQ (reference sequence). The CDR3 spells CASSLDYRGSSEGYTF. The CDR3 DNA reads TGTGCCAGCAGCTTAGACTATAGGGGGTCCTCTGAGGGCTACACCTTC.

The rearrangement links TRBV6-5 to TRBJ2-7; D call uncertain. The germline V gene encodes CDR1 MNHEY and CDR2 SVGAGI. The V end lost 0 bases, the J end lost 2 bases, and 11 bases lay between the germline ends. The CDR3 length is 15 residues. CDR3 DNA sequence: TGTGCCAGCAGTTACTCCGAGGCCTCGCCCTACGAGCAGTACTTC. Its translation: CASSYSEASPYEQYF.

Only a few counts were recorded for this clone. The genes are TRBV5-1 and TRBJ2-5; D uncertain. V was shortened by 2 bases and J by 0 bases, with 14 bases between the two germline ends. The germline V gene encodes CDR1 SGHRS and CDR2 YFSETQ. The CDR3 extends over 16 amino acids. The CDR3 is CASSFTQTRNQETQYF. The DNA for the CDR3 is TGCGCCAGCAGCTTCACCCAAACTCGAAACCAAGAGACCCAGTACTTC.

This clone was found a few times. This CDR3 is also generated by other DNA sequences in the sample. This chain uses TRBV6-6 with TRBJ1-2; D ambiguous. This CDR3 has 13 residues. Trimming left V 0 bases short and J 3 bases short, with 5 bases between. Germline V gene lookup returns CDR1 MNHNY and CDR2 SVGAGI (reference sequence). CDR3 sequence (DNA): TGTGCCAGCAGTTACTCGACGGACTATGGCTACACCTTC. It codes for CASSYSTDYGYTF.

The table lists this clone with a few counts. The chain joins TRBV11-2 to TRBJ2-7, with a tentative D call TRBD1 (5 bases). The CDR3 consists of 13 residues. Trimming took 5 bases from V and 5 from J, leaving 13 bases between them. Germline V gives CDR1 SGHAT, CDR2 FQNNGV. CDR3: CASSGRVDDEQYF. CDR3 DNA sequence: TGTGCCAGCAGCGGCAGGGTGGATGACGAGCAGTACTTC.

A few counts support this clone. This sequence joins TRBV9 and TRBJ1-2; TRBD1 matches at 7 bases. CDR1 is SGDLS and CDR2 is YYNGEE in the germline V gene. Trimming removed 4 bases from V and 6 bases from J; junction bases left unmatched: 12. The CDR3 runs to 15 residues. The CDR3 here is CASSRGARDSHGYTF. CDR3 DNA sequence: TGTGCCAGCAGCCGCGGCGCCAGGGACAGCCATGGCTACACCTTC. The full variable domain, in which reference TRBV9 and TRBJ1-2 provide the parts outside the CDR3, is DSGVTQTPKHLITATGQRVTLRCSPRSGDLSVYWYQQSLDQGLQFLIQYYNGEERAKGNILERFSAQQFPDLHSELNLSSLELGDSALYFCASSRGARDSHGYTFGSGTRLTVV.